This T cell receptor beta chain was sequenced in a study of blood T cells in healthy people across ages (dated by TCRdb to 2014 to 2015). Study-level background: In model experiments, template switching captured about one uniquely barcoded TCR beta cDNA molecule for every two T cells. Donors were grouped into four age groups: young (average 16 years), middle-aged (39), aged (62) and long-lived (about 90). Using deep sequencing normalized with unique cDNA molecular identifiers, the study measured how TCR beta repertoire diversity changes with age. For two donors (one aged 18 to 30 and one aged 80 or older), the study analyzed two additional independent replicas of 1 million unique cDNA reads from the same blood draw.

The library was generated by 5' RACE. Sequencing was carried out with an Illumina HiSeq 2500. A second PCR of roughly 7 to 11 cycles was performed with a sample-barcoded 5' primer and a J-beta primer mix. A template-switch 5' adaptor carrying 12 random nucleotides introduced a unique molecular identifier onto each TCR beta cDNA molecule. Each sample yielded at least 2.5 million CDR3-containing paired-end reads. The Mint cDNA synthesis kit, primed by a TRBC-specific oligonucleotide, was used to synthesize first-strand cDNA from all RNA. Following uracil-DNA glycosylase treatment, a first 18-cycle PCR with universal primers M1SS and BC2_uni_R was performed on all cDNA. On the authors' methods: Each sample was normalized by randomly selecting 1 million high-quality reads, each carrying a distinct molecular identifier. Instead of being binned into consensus sequences, reads that shared molecular identifiers were thrown out. MiTCR, with a Q25 quality threshold and the strictest error-elimination algorithm, was used for CDR3 identification, clonotype clustering and error correction. A nonparametric unseen species model using Euler transformation provided a lower-bound estimate of total TCR beta diversity. The public reads were reprocessed in TCRdb via fastp at Q25 and MiXCR, keeping in-frame beta chains. Rows merge per CDR3 protein into single entries with the most common DNA and genes. The V and J calls and clone size come from TCRdb's table, not from the authors' own analysis. Counted in this sample were about 930,000 distinct CDR3 sequences; about 29% of them appeared once. Roughly a tenth of the sample belongs to the ten largest clones.

V is pared back by 3 bases and J by 1 base, with 12 bases lying between the germline termini. Reading from cysteine to phenylalanine, the CDR3 counts 15 amino acids. Only the CDR3 part of the read is kept: 45 bases, read in frame from the first base. CDR1 is given as LGHNA and CDR2 as YSLEER, both from the germline V gene. Study-wide conclusions, independent of this receptor: The long-lived group showed more naive CD4+ T cells, fewer expanded clones and increased TCR diversity than the aged group, suggesting age selection. Total diversity estimates from one million sequenced T cells were considered lower bounds and underestimates. As age increased, observed TCR beta diversity per million T cells dropped in a roughly linear way, and a significant reduction was already evident by age approximately 40. There was a strong correlation between observed TCR beta diversity and the percentage of naive T cells measured by flow cytometry. Because the CMV infection status of the donors was unknown, age-related changes in expanded clonotypes may potentially have been confounded. Conclusive comparison of naive and antigen-experienced compartments was prevented by the profiling of bulk unsorted PBMCs.

This clonotype was recorded many times. Its binding antigen is unknown. Qualities for individual bases were not recorded, and no much larger clone is one base off. Donors were 35 to 40 systemically healthy Caucasian individuals from Russia aged roughly 6 to 90 years. Roughly 10 milliliters of peripheral blood were drawn from each donor into EDTA-treated Vacutainer tubes. Ficoll-Paque density-gradient centrifugation was used to isolate PBMCs, with at least 7 million per sample. Total RNA, at least 6 micrograms per sample, was extracted from PBMCs with Trizol reagent. The percentages of naive CD45RAhigh/CD27high T cells were determined by flow cytometry on a PBMC aliquot from every donor. These same records also appear under a second study, on T cells of mothers and their children. The second study also describes: Nine systemically healthy Caucasian individuals, comprising three mothers and their six children, were included as donors. cDNA synthesis consumed the entire amount of extracted RNA, loaded at around 1.5 ug RNA in each 15 ul reaction. Sample barcodes and 2-4 random nucleotides were added via the M1S primer in the second PCR. Each mother yielded over 8.5 million TCR beta CDR3 reads and each child 3 million to 3.5 million reads. TCR recombination output is similarly shaped by thymic selection in related and unrelated pairs, with a minor effect exerted by inherited differences. Related mother-child pairs always showed normalized repertoire overlap that was slightly higher than in unrelated mother-child pairs, though the difference was never significant. With a sensitivity of roughly 93 clones per million clonotypes, no persistent microchimeric T cell clones were detected. In the study, deep NGS was used to compare the TCR beta repertoires of mothers and children, and features distinguishing related mother-child pairs from unrelated individuals were sought. Mothers averaged roughly 40 +/- 4 years of age and children averaged roughly 12 +/- 4 years. After adapter ligation was performed with NEBNext reagents, the libraries were sequenced on an Illumina HiSeq 2000 with 100+100 nt paired-end reads. Mother and child libraries were prepared a month apart and sequenced in separate runs to prevent cross-contamination. Each donor had between roughly 450,000 and 2,300,000 distinct TCR beta clonotypes identified. Naive TCR beta clonotypes were estimated from low-frequency clonotypes matched to each donor's FACS-determined naive share, without sorting.

Sequencing was carried out using blood. This TCR came from a woman in her 40s in good health. Recombination joined TRBV4-3 with TRBJ1-1; too little of a D gene remains to name it. CDR3 loop: CASSHAPDGNTEAFF. At the DNA level, the sequence is TGCGCCAGCAGCCATGCTCCGGACGGGAACACTGAAGCTTTCTTT.